Presented here are 7 T cell receptor beta chains from one specimen sequenced in a study of blood T cell repertoires in COVID-19. The data were produced by immunoSEQ multiplex PCR, yet TCRdb's version contains in-frame clones alone and is incomplete. The sample includes approximately 260,000 clones, 86% of them seen just once. Material: PBMCs or T cells enriched from blood (not recorded which). The receptors originated from a woman aged 40 to 50 with acute COVID-19.

This clone was observed a few times. This chain uses TRBV5-4 with TRBJ2-5, with 10 positions matching TRBD2. CDR3 length: 16 residues. V shed 3 bases, J shed 2 bases, and the junction held 7 bases outside the gene matches. CDR1 is SGHNT, CDR2 YYREEE, per germline (reference sequence). CDR3 nucleotides: TGTGCCAGCAGCTCACGACTAGCGGGCAGACAAGAGACCCAGTACTTC. Its translation is CASSSRLAGRQETQYF.

J is TRBJ2-1 and V is TRBV5-6, with TRBD2 matching over 7 bases. With V trimmed by 7 bases and J by 5 bases, 6 bases remained unmatched. Germline V CDR1 and CDR2: SGHDT, YYEEEE. The CDR3 has 13 residues. As DNA, the CDR3 is TGTGCCAGCGCGGGAGAGGCCCACAATGAGCAGTTCTTC. Translating gives CASAGEAHNEQFF.

The CDR3 loop is CASSRLAGAFTNEQFF. For the CDR3, the DNA is TGTGCCAGCTCAAGACTAGCGGGAGCATTCACCAACGAGCAGTTCTTC. V gene TRBV18 combines with J gene TRBJ2-1; 12 positions agree with TRBD2. Germline assignment: CDR1 KGHSH and CDR2 LQKENI. There are 16 residues in the CDR3. V gave up 5 bases and J gave up 10 bases; unmatched junction bases: 12.

V gene TRBV19 combines with J gene TRBJ1-1, with TRBD1 as a possible D gene (6 bases). V lost 3 bases, J lost 4 bases, and 18 bases lay in between. This CDR3 spans 16 amino acids. CDR1 is LNHDA, CDR2 SQIVND, per germline (reference sequence). The CDR3 DNA reads TGTGCCAGTAGTATGGGGGCCCCAGGGATAGGCACTGAAGCTTTCTTT. This translates into CASSMGAPGIGTEAFF.

V is TRBV7-9 and J is TRBJ1-2, with TRBD1 identical over 9 bases. The CDR3 contains 13 residues. Germline V gene lookup returns CDR1 SEHNR and CDR2 FQNEAQ (reference sequence). The V and J ends lost 6 bases and 3 bases, in that order; junction bases with no gene match: 2. CDR3 sequence reads: CASSWTGDYGYTF. The DNA for the CDR3 is TGTGCCAGCAGTTGGACAGGGGACTATGGCTACACCTTC.

A note on this clone: At one boundary the junction diverges from the germline segment, which might be a read error. The V and J genes are TRBV12-3 or TRBV12-4 and TRBJ2-7; 14 bases map to TRBD2. There are 12 residues in the CDR3. CDR3 bases: TGTGCCAGCAGTTCGGGACTAGCGGGGGCTGACTTC. Encoded protein: CASSSGLAGADF.

This clone has a single count. In DNA, the CDR3 is TGTGCCAGCAGGGACAGGGGCCTCATTACCCACTTT. Protein: CASRDRGLITHF. The rearrangement links TRBV2 to TRBJ1-6, with TRBD1 identical over 9 bases. With 6 bases clipped from V and 18 bases from J, the junction kept 9 bases outside the gene matches. CDR1 and CDR2 (germline): SNHLY, FYNNEI. CDR3 length equals 12 residues.